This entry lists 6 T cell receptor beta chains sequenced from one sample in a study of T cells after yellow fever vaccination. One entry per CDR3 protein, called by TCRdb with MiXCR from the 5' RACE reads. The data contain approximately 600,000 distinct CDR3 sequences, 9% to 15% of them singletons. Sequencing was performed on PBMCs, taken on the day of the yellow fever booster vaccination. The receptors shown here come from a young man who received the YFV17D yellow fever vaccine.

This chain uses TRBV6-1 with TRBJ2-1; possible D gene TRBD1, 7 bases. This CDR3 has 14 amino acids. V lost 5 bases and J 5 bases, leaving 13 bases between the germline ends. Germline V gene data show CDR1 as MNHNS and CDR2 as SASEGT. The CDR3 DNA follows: TGTGCCAGCAGTACAGGGGAGCGGGACAATGAGCAGTTCTTC. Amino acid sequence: CASSTGERDNEQFF.

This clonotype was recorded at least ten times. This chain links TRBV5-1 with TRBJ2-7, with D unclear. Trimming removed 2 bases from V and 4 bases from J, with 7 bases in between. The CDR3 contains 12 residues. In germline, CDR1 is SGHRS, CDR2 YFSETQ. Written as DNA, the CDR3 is TGCGCCAGCAGCTTCTCGACATACGAGCAGTACTTC. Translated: CASSFSTYEQYF. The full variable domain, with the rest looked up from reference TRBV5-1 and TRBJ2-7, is KAGVTQTPRYLIKTRGQQVTLSCSPISGHRSVSWYQQTPGQGLQFLFEYFSETQRNKGNFPGRFSGRQFSNSRSEMNVSTLELGDSALYLCASSFSTYEQYFGPGTRLTVT.

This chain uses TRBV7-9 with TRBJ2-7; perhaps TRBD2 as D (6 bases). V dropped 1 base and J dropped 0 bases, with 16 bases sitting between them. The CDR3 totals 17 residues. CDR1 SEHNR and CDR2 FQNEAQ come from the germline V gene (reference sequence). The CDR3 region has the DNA TGTGCCAGCAGCTTAGACCGGGGGAGAGCTAGCTCCTACGAGCAGTACTTC. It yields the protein CASSLDRGRASSYEQYF.

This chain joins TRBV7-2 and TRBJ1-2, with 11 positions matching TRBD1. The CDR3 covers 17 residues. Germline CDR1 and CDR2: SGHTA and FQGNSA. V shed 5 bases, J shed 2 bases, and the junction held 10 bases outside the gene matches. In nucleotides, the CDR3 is TGTGCCAGCAGCCCTAGGACAGGGGGCGCGTCGAACTATGGCTACACCTTC. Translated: CASSPRTGGASNYGYTF.

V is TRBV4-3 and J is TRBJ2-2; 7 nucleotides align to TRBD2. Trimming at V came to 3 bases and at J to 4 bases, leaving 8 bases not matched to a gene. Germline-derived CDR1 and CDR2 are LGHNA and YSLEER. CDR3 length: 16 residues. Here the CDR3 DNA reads TGCGCCAGCAGCCACCTGGGGGAGGGCCCCACCGGGGAGCTGTTTTTT. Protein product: CASSHLGEGPTGELFF.

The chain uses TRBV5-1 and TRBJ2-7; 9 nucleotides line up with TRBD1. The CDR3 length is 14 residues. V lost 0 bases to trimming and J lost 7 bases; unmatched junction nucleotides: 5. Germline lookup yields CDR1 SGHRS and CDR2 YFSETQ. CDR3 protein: CASSLETGGWEQYF. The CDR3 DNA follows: TGCGCCAGCAGCTTGGAGACAGGGGGGTGGGAGCAGTACTTC.